These 21 T cell receptor beta chains came from one sample sequenced in a study of PD-L1 blockade in urothelial cancer. As for time point: pretreatment peripheral blood. Using immunoSEQ multiplex PCR, the repertoire was profiled, and TCRdb retains in-frame clones only, with some absent. Seen here are roughly 67,000 clones, around 88% observed once, and the top ten hold under 15%. The input for sequencing was PBMCs, taken around atezolizumab (anti-PD-L1) treatment. These receptors all come from a man aged 55 to 70 with urothelial cancer.

This sequence joins TRBV9 and TRBJ2-1, with D maybe TRBD2 (5 bases). V gave up 1 base and J gave up 4 bases, with 9 bases separating them. From germline, CDR1 is SGDLS and CDR2 YYNGEE. This CDR3 is 14 amino acids long. The CDR3 DNA follows: TGTGCCAGCAGCGTAACCCCGGGGTACAATGAGCAGTTCTTC. This codes for CASSVTPGYNEQFF.

The V and J genes are TRBV11-2 and TRBJ2-7, with 12 positions matching TRBD2. The CDR3 length is 15 residues. The J segment lost 7 bases and the V segment lost 0 bases, leaving 4 bases of the junction unmatched. Germline V gene data show CDR1 as SGHAT and CDR2 as FQNNGV. The CDR3 nucleotides are TGTGCCAGCAGCTTAGATCACGGACTAGCGGGAGAGCAGTACTTC. Encoded protein: CASSLDHGLAGEQYF.

V and J are TRBV4-2 and TRBJ2-5; TRBD2 matches 8 bases. This CDR3 has 15 residues. The V and J ends lost 1 base and 12 bases, in that order; junction bases with no gene match: 13. The germline V gene has CDR1 LGHNA and CDR2 YNFKEQ. CDR3 DNA sequence: TGTGCCAGCAGCCAAGTCCTCTGCGGGGGGCGACAAAAGTACTTC. Protein product: CASSQVLCGGRQKYF.

V usage is TRBV6-4 and J usage is TRBJ1-2; D not resolved. This CDR3 has 13 residues. Trimming took 5 bases from V and 4 from J, leaving 11 bases between them. The V gene's germline CDR1 is MRHNA and CDR2 SNTAGT. CDR3: CASSPDKFYGYTF. As DNA, the CDR3 is TGTGCCAGCAGTCCAGATAAATTCTATGGCTACACCTTC.

The chain joins TRBV7-2 to TRBJ1-4; perhaps TRBD1 as D (6 bases). Trimming stripped 5 bases from V and 7 bases from J, with 17 bases between. Germline-derived CDR1 and CDR2 are SGHTA and FQGNSA. The CDR3 is made up of 15 amino acids. This CDR3 reads CASSTNGGAGEKLFF. The CDR3 bases are TGTGCCAGCAGCACTAACGGGGGGGCGGGTGAAAAACTGTTTTTT.

This clone was observed a single time. The chain uses TRBV29-1 and TRBJ2-3; TRBD1 matches at 7 bases. The CDR3 has 14 amino acids. Germline CDR1 and CDR2: SQVTM and ANQGSEA. V lost 3 bases and J lost 2; bases outside the gene matches: 5. CDR3 loop: CSVEVGGNTDTQYF. In DNA, the CDR3 is TGCAGCGTTGAGGTAGGGGGCAACACAGATACGCAGTATTTT.

The rearrangement joins TRBV7-6 to TRBJ2-7; TRBD1 aligns across 8 bases. V dropped 1 base and J dropped 1; count of bases not matched to a gene: 21. This CDR3 has 21 amino acids. In germline, CDR1 is SGHVS, CDR2 FNYEAQ. For the CDR3, the DNA is TGTGCCAGCAGCTTAGAGCGCAGCGTTGGGGTCGGGACAGGCCGTTCCTACGAGCAGTACTTC. Translated, it gives CASSLERSVGVGTGRSYEQYF.

The chain combines TRBV30 with TRBJ1-4; D remains unclear. V was clipped by 3 bases and J by 4 bases, with 9 bases between them. Germline CDR1 reads GTSNPN; CDR2 reads SVGIG (reference sequence). This CDR3 comprises 13 residues. The CDR3 loop reads CAWRTSFNEKLFF. DNA of the CDR3: TGTGCCTGGAGGACATCGTTTAATGAAAAACTGTTTTTT.

This clone was seen more than once but under ten times. The chain employs TRBV28 and TRBJ2-7, with D perhaps TRBD2 (6 bases). V lost 2 bases and J 3 bases, leaving 17 bases between the germline ends. The germline V gene has CDR1 MDHEN and CDR2 SYDVKM. The CDR3 is 16 amino acids. The CDR3 region has the DNA TGTGCCAGCAGTTTAGGGCCGGAGGGGCGGTTCTACGAGCAGTACTTC. As protein: CASSLGPEGRFYEQYF. The full variable domain, rest sourced from reference TRBV28 and TRBJ2-7, is DVKVTQSSRYLVKRTGEKVFLECVQDMDHENMFWYRQDPGLGLRLIYFSYDVKMKEKGDIPEGYSVSREKKERFSLILESASTNQTSMYLCASSLGPEGRFYEQYFGPGTRLTVT.

The gene calls are TRBV29-1 and TRBJ2-3; 11 bases align to TRBD2. Germline V gene data show CDR1 as SQVTM and CDR2 as ANQGSEA. Germline trimming cut 3 bases from V and 3 bases from J; bases unmatched to any gene: 2. This CDR3 region has 14 residues. The CDR3 here is CSVDGTSGTDTQYF. The CDR3 nucleotides are TGCAGCGTTGATGGGACTAGCGGAACAGATACGCAGTATTTT.

The genes are TRBV5-4 and TRBJ1-1; the D gene is possibly TRBD1 (6 bases). The CDR3 covers 12 residues. V was shortened by 7 bases and J by 6 bases, with 13 bases between the two germline ends. Germline CDR1 reads SGHNT; CDR2 reads YYREEE (reference sequence). In DNA form, the CDR3 reads TGTGCCAGCTTACCAGGGGTTCCTGAAGCTTTCTTT. Translation: CASLPGVPEAFF.

The chain is built from TRBV9 and TRBJ1-6; 10 bases align to TRBD1. Germline V gene data show CDR1 as SGDLS and CDR2 as YYNGEE. The CDR3 is made up of 15 amino acids. The ends lost 3 bases at V and 5 bases at J; junction bases unmatched: 2. CDR3 in amino acids: CASSAGTGDNSPLHF. CDR3 DNA sequence: TGTGCCAGCAGCGCCGGGACAGGGGATAATTCACCCCTCCACTTT.

The chain recombines TRBV5-1 with TRBJ2-1, with no clear D. This CDR3 comprises 19 residues. Germline loops: CDR1 SGHRS, CDR2 YFSETQ. Trimming pared 1 base from V and 0 bases from J, leaving 20 bases between. In nucleotides, the CDR3 is TGCGCCAGCAGCTTGACTCCCTCGGTTGCAGGAAGCTCCTACAATGAGCAGTTCTTC. This translates into CASSLTPSVAGSSYNEQFF.

This rearrangement joins TRBV28 to TRBJ1-1; no clear D gene. This CDR3 is built from 13 residues. Trimming stripped 5 bases from V and 6 bases from J, with 13 bases between. Per germline, CDR1 MDHEN and CDR2 SYDVKM. The CDR3 bases are TGTGCCAGCAGTCCCGATTCTATCGCTGAAGCTTTCTTT. Amino acids: CASSPDSIAEAFF.

V gene TRBV28 combines with J gene TRBJ1-4; D uncertain. The CDR3 contains 15 residues. The V end lost 1 base, the J end lost 5 bases, and 11 bases lay between the germline ends. Per germline, CDR1 MDHEN and CDR2 SYDVKM. The CDR3, as DNA: TGTGCCAGCAGTTTATTAGCTGCCTCCAATGAAAAACTGTTTTTT. Protein product: CASSLLAASNEKLFF. The variable domain in full, completed from reference TRBV28 and TRBJ1-4, reads DVKVTQSSRYLVKRTGEKVFLECVQDMDHENMFWYRQDPGLGLRLIYFSYDVKMKEKGDIPEGYSVSREKKERFSLILESASTNQTSMYLCASSLLAASNEKLFFGSGTQLSVL.

The chain uses TRBV18 and TRBJ2-3, with D perhaps matching TRBD2 (7 bases). Germline CDR1 is KGHSH and CDR2 is LQKENI. This CDR3 spans 17 amino acids. Deletions cut 5 bases from V and 3 bases from J, with 21 bases between. CDR3 sequence reads: CASSSLPGAGETDTQYF. The CDR3 coding sequence is TGTGCCAGCTCATCACTCCCGGGGGCGGGGGAAACAGATACGCAGTATTTT.

A single count supports this clone. The J gene is TRBJ2-7, the V gene TRBV11-3; TRBD2 is a possible D gene (5 bases). Germline V CDR1 and CDR2: SGHNT, YENEEA. CDR3 length: 14 residues. Trimming took 7 bases from V and 4 from J, leaving 17 bases between them. DNA for the CDR3: TGTGCCAGCACTCGAGGGCGCCTTGGTTACGAGCAGTACTTC. Its protein is CASTRGRLGYEQYF.

The chain joins TRBV11-1 to TRBJ1-5; weak D call: TRBD1 (5 bases). Trimming shortened V by 6 bases and J by 7 bases, and 13 bases separated the two germline ends. CDR3 size: 13 residues. The germline CDR1 and CDR2 sequences are SGHAT and FQDESV (reference sequence). The CDR3, as DNA: TGTGCCAGCAGTCATGGAAGGGGACAGCCCCAGCATTTT. This gives the protein CASSHGRGQPQHF.

The chain has TRBV12-5 and TRBJ1-2, with D possibly being TRBD1 (5 bases). Trimming removed 6 bases at V and 3 bases at J, with 8 bases between. Germline lookup yields CDR1 LGHNT and CDR2 FRNRAP. The CDR3 runs to 12 residues. In DNA, the CDR3 is TGTGCTAGTGGGCAGGGCGACTATGGCTACACCTTC. Protein sequence: CASGQGDYGYTF.

The V and J genes are TRBV6-5 and TRBJ1-2; D gene unclear. The V and J ends lost 2 bases and 8 bases respectively, with 12 bases between them. This CDR3 region has 13 residues. CDR1 is MNHEY and CDR2 is SVGAGI in the germline V gene. The CDR3 nucleotides read TGTGCCAGCAGTTACGGTCGGGTCGAGGGCTACACCTTC. Its translation is CASSYGRVEGYTF.

This chain links TRBV30 with TRBJ2-3; 10 positions agree with TRBD2. Germline CDR1 is GTSNPN and CDR2 is SVGIG (reference sequence). J was trimmed by 3 bases and V by 3 bases; bases with no gene match: 3. The CDR3 runs 14 residues. CDR3 residues: CAWRAAGGTDTQYF. The DNA for the CDR3 is TGTGCCTGGAGGGCAGCGGGGGGGACAGATACGCAGTATTTT.